The 11 T cell receptor beta chains presented below share a single source sample, sequenced in a study of cytomegalovirus exposure and HLA in healthy donors. Researchers ran the PCR with 60 Vbeta and 13 Jbeta primers. Assay used: immunoSEQ multiplex PCR; TCRdb lists only in-frame clones, some missing. The table lists 100,000 to 150,000 clones, 78% of them singletons. The sequencing input was PBMCs. These receptor sequences come from a man aged 25 to 40 in good health and CMV-seropositive.

The rearrangement joins TRBV6-5 to TRBJ1-1; tentatively, D is TRBD1 (6 bases). Germline lookup yields CDR1 MNHEY and CDR2 SVGAGI. V dropped 4 bases and J dropped 7 bases, with 22 bases sitting between them. The length of the CDR3 is 16 residues. The CDR3 region has the DNA TGTGCCAGCAGTTTTTCAGACCGAACAGGGACGGGTGAAGCTTTCTTT. Encoded protein: CASSFSDRTGTGEAFF.

This sequence joins TRBV5-8 and TRBJ2-7; 10 bases fit TRBD2. The CDR3 sequence is 17 residues long. The V segment lost 4 bases and the J segment 1 base; nucleotides outside the gene matches: 11. Germline values: CDR1 SGHTS, CDR2 YDEGEE. Here the CDR3 DNA reads TGTGCCAGCAGCGCCTCTTTAAGCGGGAGGGTTTCCTACGAGCAGTACTTC. Translated, it gives CASSASLSGRVSYEQYF. Drawing the rest from reference TRBV5-8 and TRBJ2-7, the complete variable domain is EAGVTQSPTHLIKTRGQQATLRCSPISGHTSVYWYQQALGLGLQFLLWYDEGEERNRGNFPPRFSGRQFPNYSSELNVNALELEDSALYLCASSASLSGRVSYEQYFGPGTRLTVT.

This rearrangement joins TRBV4-2 to TRBJ1-3, with 7 nucleotides matching TRBD1. The CDR3 covers 14 residues. V gave up 7 bases and J gave up 0 bases; unmatched junction bases: 3. Per germline, CDR1 LGHNA and CDR2 YNFKEQ. The CDR3 DNA sequence: TGTGCCAGCAACGACAGGGACTCTGGAAACACCATATATTTT. Translating it yields CASNDRDSGNTIYF.

This clone was recorded only once. The V and J genes are TRBV5-1 and TRBJ2-1; 9 positions match TRBD2. Germline loops: CDR1 SGHRS, CDR2 YFSETQ. V was clipped by 1 base and J by 9 bases; unmatched bases: 5. The CDR3 is 14 residues long. The CDR3 here is CASSLPSGNGEQFF. In nucleotides, the CDR3 is TGCGCCAGCAGCTTGCCTAGCGGGAACGGTGAGCAGTTCTTC.

This chain joins TRBV20-1 and TRBJ1-2; no reliable D call. V shed 6 bases and J shed 8 bases, with 13 bases lying between them. The CDR3 spans 11 residues. Germline V gene data show CDR1 as DFQATT and CDR2 as SNEGSKA (reference sequence). CDR3 sequence (DNA): TGCAGTGCCCCCGACAATTCCGGCTACACCTTC. This codes for CSAPDNSGYTF.

CDR3 DNA: TGTGCCAGCACCCGACAAATGATAGCGGGATACACAGATACGCAGTATTTT. It codes for CASTRQMIAGYTDTQYF. V is TRBV27 and J is TRBJ2-3; 8 bases are a match to TRBD2. The CDR3 loop spans 17 amino acids. V shed 7 bases, J shed 2 bases, and the junction held 14 bases outside the gene matches. Germline V lookup: CDR1 MNHEY, CDR2 SMNVEV (reference sequence).

This clone has only one observation. The chain recombines TRBV15 with TRBJ1-4; tentative D call: TRBD1 (6 bases). Germline V CDR1 and CDR2: LNHNV, YYDKDF (reference sequence). The V gene lost 2 bases and the J gene lost 3 bases, with 7 bases spanning the gap. The CDR3 totals 14 residues. CDR3 loop: CATSRRTANEKLFF. The CDR3 DNA is TGTGCCACCAGCAGAAGGACAGCTAATGAAAAACTGTTTTTT.

The chain employs TRBV7-9 and TRBJ1-1, with 8 nucleotides matching TRBD1. The length of the CDR3 is 15 residues. The V gene end was trimmed by 5 bases and the J gene end by 8 bases; junction bases not matched to a gene: 13. CDR1 and CDR2 (germline): SEHNR, FQNEAQ (reference sequence). CDR3 in amino acids: CASSGASGGGMEAFF. The CDR3 region has the DNA TGTGCCAGCAGCGGCGCCTCAGGGGGCGGGATGGAAGCTTTCTTT.

This chain links TRBV6-5 with TRBJ2-1; 13 nucleotides line up with TRBD2. This CDR3 contains 15 residues. The V segment lost 6 bases and the J segment 10 bases; nucleotides outside the gene matches: 9. The germline V gene encodes CDR1 MNHEY and CDR2 SVGAGI. The CDR3 here is CASRVGLAGVREQFF. CDR3 nucleotide sequence: TGTGCCAGCAGGGTCGGACTAGCGGGAGTAAGGGAGCAGTTCTTC.

The chain carries TRBV7-2 and TRBJ2-4, with D hard to call. Germline V gene data show CDR1 as SGHTA and CDR2 as FQGNSA. The V and J ends lost 1 base and 0 bases respectively, with 4 bases between them. The CDR3 is 14 amino acids. The CDR3 sequence: CASSLGLAKNIQYF. The CDR3, as DNA: TGTGCCAGCAGCTTAGGGCTAGCCAAAAACATTCAGTACTTC.

The gene calls are TRBV2 and TRBJ1-2, with TRBD1 as a possible D gene (6 bases). The CDR3 is 16 amino acids. CDR1 and CDR2 from the germline V gene are SNHLY and FYNNEI. V shed 0 bases and J shed 7 bases, with 18 bases lying between them. CDR3 DNA sequence: TGTGCCAGCAGTGAAGCAGCGGGGGGCATTTTCGGTGGCTACACCTTC. Its protein is CASSEAAGGIFGGYTF.